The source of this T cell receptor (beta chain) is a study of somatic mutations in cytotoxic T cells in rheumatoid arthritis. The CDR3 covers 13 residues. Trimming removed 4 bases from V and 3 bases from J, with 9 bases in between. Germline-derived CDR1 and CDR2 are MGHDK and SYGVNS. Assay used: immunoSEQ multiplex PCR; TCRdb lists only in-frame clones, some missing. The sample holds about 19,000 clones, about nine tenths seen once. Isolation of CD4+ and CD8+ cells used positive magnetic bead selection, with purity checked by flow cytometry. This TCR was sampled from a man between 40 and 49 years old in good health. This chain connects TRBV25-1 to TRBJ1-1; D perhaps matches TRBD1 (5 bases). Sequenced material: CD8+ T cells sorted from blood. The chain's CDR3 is CASSGAGYTEAFF. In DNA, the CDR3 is TGTGCCAGCAGTGGAGCAGGGTACACTGAAGCTTTCTTT.